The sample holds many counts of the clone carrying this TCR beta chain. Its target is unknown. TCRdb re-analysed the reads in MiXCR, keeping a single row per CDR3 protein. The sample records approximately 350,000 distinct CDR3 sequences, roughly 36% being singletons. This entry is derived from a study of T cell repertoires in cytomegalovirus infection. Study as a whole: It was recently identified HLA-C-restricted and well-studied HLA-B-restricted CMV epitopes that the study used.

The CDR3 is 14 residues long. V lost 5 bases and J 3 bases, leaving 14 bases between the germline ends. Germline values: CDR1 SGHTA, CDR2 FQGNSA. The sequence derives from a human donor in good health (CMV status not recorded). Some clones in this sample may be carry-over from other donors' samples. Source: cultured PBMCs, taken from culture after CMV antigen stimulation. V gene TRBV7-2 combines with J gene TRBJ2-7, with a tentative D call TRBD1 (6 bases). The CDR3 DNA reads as TGTGCCAGCAGCCTATCGGGACAAAACTACGAGCAGTACGTC. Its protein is CASSLSGQNYEQYV.